Each of the 19 T cell receptor beta chains below was sequenced from the same sample in a study of beta chain features in type 1 diabetes. For these receptors, no antigen is known. Findings and limits, study-wide: Shortening that was moderate but significant affected the TCRB CDR3s of Type 1 diabetes patients in all four CD4+ subsets.

As every portion of the isolated RNA was reverse transcribed, the sequencing read expressed TCRB transcripts. Sequenced by immunoSEQ multiplex PCR; TCRdb stores in-frame clones only, minus some. The sample carries 600,000 or so clones, around 12% recorded once. Specimen: naive CD4+ T cells from blood. The receptors were sampled from a man aged 30 to 39 with type 1 diabetes.

The chain carries TRBV7-2 and TRBJ1-4; 8 bases fit TRBD1. With V trimmed by 6 bases and J by 5 bases, 2 bases remained unmatched. The CDR3 runs to 13 residues. CDR1 and CDR2 (germline): SGHTA, FQGNSA. The CDR3 reads CASSRTGNEKLFF. CDR3 sequence (DNA): TGTGCCAGCAGTAGGACAGGGAATGAAAAACTGTTTTTT.

The CDR3 here is CASSPRSGGSSEETQYF. As DNA, the CDR3 is TGCGCCAGCAGCCCGCGTAGCGGGGGATCTTCCGAAGAGACCCAGTACTTC. The chain uses TRBV5-1 and TRBJ2-5; TRBD2 matches at 9 bases. The CDR3 covers 17 residues. Germline CDR1 reads SGHRS; CDR2 reads YFSETQ. Trimming at V came to 4 bases and at J to 3 bases, leaving 13 bases not matched to a gene.

The chain carries TRBV10-3 and TRBJ2-3; TRBD2 is a possible D gene (6 bases). CDR1 is ENHRY and CDR2 is SYGVKD in the germline V gene. This CDR3 is built from 16 residues. V was pared by 3 bases and J by 3 bases, with 16 bases between. CDR3 DNA sequence: TGTGCCATCAGTGAATGGGATCTGAGCGGGACAGATACGCAGTATTTT. It yields the protein CAISEWDLSGTDTQYF.

This clone occurred many times. The chain joins TRBV21-1 to TRBJ2-4. TRBV21-1 is annotated as a pseudogene. This CDR3 region has 16 residues. CDR3 amino acids: CASSKGLKSPKNIQYF. Written as DNA, the CDR3 is TGTGCCAGCAGCAAAGGGCTAAAATCCCCCAAAAACATTCAGTACTTC.

This clone was detected only a few times. The chain uses TRBV20-1 and TRBJ1-1; TRBD1 might be the D (6 bases). The length of the CDR3 is 10 residues. CDR1 DFQATT and CDR2 SNEGSKA come from the germline V gene (reference sequence). In DNA form, the CDR3 reads TGCAGCACAAACAGGGCCGAAGCTTTCTTT. Protein product: CSTNRAEAFF.

A few counts support this clone. The chain has TRBV6-4 and TRBJ1-6; weak D call: TRBD1 (6 bases). The CDR3 is 14 amino acids. The V gene lost 3 bases and the J gene lost 3 bases, with 6 bases spanning the gap. Germline V gene lookup returns CDR1 MRHNA and CDR2 SNTAGT. In DNA, the CDR3 is TGTGCCAGCAGTGAACAGGGCTATAATTCACCCCTCCACTTT. Translated: CASSEQGYNSPLHF.

This chain joins TRBV5-1 and TRBJ1-2, with D possibly being TRBD1 (5 bases). Germline V gene sequence: CDR1 SGHRS, CDR2 YFSETQ. Trimming took 4 bases from V and 4 from J, leaving 14 bases between them. This CDR3 contains 14 residues. CDR3 in amino acids: CASSPGPGSYGYTF. In DNA, the CDR3 is TGCGCCAGCAGCCCGGGACCGGGTAGCTATGGCTACACCTTC.

This clone was recorded a few times. V and J are TRBV5-4 and TRBJ2-3, with TRBD2 matching over 10 bases. The CDR3 has 17 residues. With 6 bases clipped from V and 2 bases from J, the junction kept 12 bases outside the gene matches. Per germline, CDR1 SGHNT and CDR2 YYREEE (reference sequence). For the CDR3, the DNA is TGTGCCAGCACCACCCAGATAGCGGGGGGATACACAGATACGCAGTATTTT. It codes for CASTTQIAGGYTDTQYF.

The chain is built from TRBV30 and TRBJ1-2; D gene ambiguous. Deletions cut 4 bases from V and 5 bases from J, with 17 bases between. Per the germline V gene, CDR1 is GTSNPN and CDR2 is SVGIG (reference sequence). The CDR3 contains 14 residues. CDR3 loop: CAWNPTYAGYGYTF. Written as DNA, the CDR3 is TGTGCCTGGAACCCCACGTACGCGGGTTATGGCTACACCTTC.

The chain combines TRBV30 with TRBJ1-3; D is ambiguous. The V end lost 4 bases, the J end lost 3 bases, and 7 bases lay between the germline ends. This CDR3 contains 12 residues. Germline V gene sequence: CDR1 GTSNPN, CDR2 SVGIG (reference sequence). The CDR3 nucleotides read TGTGCCTGGACAGAGGGTGGAAACACCATATATTTT. Protein: CAWTEGGNTIYF.

The chain carries TRBV28 and TRBJ1-2; D is unclear. V was clipped by 3 bases and J by 3 bases, with 8 bases between them. Germline CDR1 MDHEN, CDR2 SYDVKM. The CDR3 length is 13 residues. In nucleotides, the CDR3 is TGTGCCAGCAGTTTTGGGCAGCACTATGGCTACACCTTC. It is translated as CASSFGQHYGYTF.

This clone was counted only a few times. The chain links TRBV5-6 to TRBJ2-5; weak D call: TRBD2 (5 bases). The CDR3 is 15 residues long. CDR1 and CDR2 from the germline V gene are SGHDT and YYEEEE. V was trimmed by 0 bases and J by 6 bases, leaving 15 bases between them. Here the CDR3 reads CASSLEAGGLKTQYF. The CDR3 nucleotides read TGTGCCAGCAGCTTGGAGGCAGGCGGGTTGAAGACCCAGTACTTC.

This clone was detected a few times. CDR3 nucleotides: TGTGCCAGCAGCCTGGGACAGGGAAACACCATATATTTT. Amino acid sequence: CASSLGQGNTIYF. The chain is built from TRBV9 and TRBJ1-3; 7 bases match TRBD1. Trimming took 4 bases from V and 4 from J; bases not matched to a gene: 2. The CDR3 spans 13 residues. Per the germline V gene, CDR1 is SGDLS and CDR2 is YYNGEE.

This clone came up a few times. This rearrangement joins TRBV5-1 to TRBJ1-2; 8 nucleotides match TRBD1. This CDR3 region has 14 residues. V shed 3 bases, J shed 4 bases, and the junction held 5 bases outside the gene matches. The germline V gene encodes CDR1 SGHRS and CDR2 YFSETQ. Written as DNA, the CDR3 is TGCGCCAGCAGCTCGACAGGGGAGTCCTATGGCTACACCTTC. It yields the protein CASSSTGESYGYTF.

The table lists this clone with a few counts. The rearrangement joins TRBV29-1 to TRBJ1-1, with 10 positions matching TRBD1. The CDR3 is 16 residues long. The germline V gene encodes CDR1 SQVTM and CDR2 ANQGSEA. V gave up 2 bases and J gave up 3 bases; unmatched junction bases: 9. The DNA for the CDR3 is TGCAGCGTTGAATTATGGGACAGGGGAACCGACACTGAAGCTTTCTTT. Its protein is CSVELWDRGTDTEAFF.

This clone has only a few counts. The chain has TRBV7-9 and TRBJ2-7; D is unclear. The CDR3 covers 14 residues. V lost 3 bases and J lost 2, with 11 bases in between. Looked up from germline, CDR1 is SEHNR and CDR2 is FQNEAQ (reference sequence). The CDR3 DNA follows: TGTGCCAGCAGCTTCCCGAGAGATCCCTACGAGCAGTACTTC. Amino acid sequence: CASSFPRDPYEQYF.

This clone has only a few counts. The CDR3 region is CASSPGQIQETQYF. CDR3 bases: TGTGCCAGCAGCCCGGGACAGATCCAAGAGACCCAGTACTTC. The gene calls are TRBV7-3 and TRBJ2-5, with 7 positions matching TRBD1. The CDR3 loop spans 14 amino acids. V dropped 5 bases and J dropped 1; count of bases not matched to a gene: 4. Germline CDR1 SGHTA, CDR2 FQGTGA.

The rearrangement joins TRBV6-5 to TRBJ1-1; D perhaps matches TRBD1 (6 bases). Germline lookup yields CDR1 MNHEY and CDR2 SVGAGI. Trimming stripped 5 bases from V and 4 bases from J, with 11 bases between. The CDR3 extends over 13 amino acids. DNA of the CDR3: TGTGCCAGCAGTGGACAGAGCCCCACTGAAGCTTTCTTT. Amino acids: CASSGQSPTEAFF.

The chain is built from TRBV6-5 and TRBJ1-6; D uncertain. This CDR3 has 14 amino acids. From germline, CDR1 is MNHEY and CDR2 SVGAGI. With 2 bases removed from V and 8 bases from J, the gap between germline ends came to 10 bases. CDR3 bases: TGTGCCAGCAGTTACAGGGTTTTTGATTCACCCCTCCACTTT. This sequence encodes CASSYRVFDSPLHF.